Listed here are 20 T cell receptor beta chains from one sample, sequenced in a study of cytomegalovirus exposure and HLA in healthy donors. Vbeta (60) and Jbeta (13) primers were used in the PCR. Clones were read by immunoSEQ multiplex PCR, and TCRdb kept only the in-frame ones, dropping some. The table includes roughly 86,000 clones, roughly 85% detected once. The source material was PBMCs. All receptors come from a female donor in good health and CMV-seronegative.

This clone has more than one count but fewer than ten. This CDR3 reads CASSYSSVGGQPQHF. CDR3 nucleotide sequence: TGTGCCAGCAGTTACTCGTCTGTGGGGGGTCAGCCCCAGCATTTT. The V and J genes are TRBV6-6 and TRBJ1-5; possibly TRBD1 for D (5 bases). The V end was cut by 0 bases, the J end by 6 bases, with 12 bases between. Per germline, CDR1 MNHNY and CDR2 SVGAGI (reference sequence). The CDR3 length is 15 residues.

The DNA for the CDR3 is TGTGCCAGCAGCCGGGACAGGGACTACGAGCAGTACTTC. This translates into CASSRDRDYEQYF. The chain joins TRBV6-1 to TRBJ2-7; 9 nucleotides align to TRBD1. The CDR3 runs 13 residues. V gave up 6 bases and J gave up 3 bases; unmatched junction bases: 3. CDR1 and CDR2 from the germline V gene are MNHNS and SASEGT.

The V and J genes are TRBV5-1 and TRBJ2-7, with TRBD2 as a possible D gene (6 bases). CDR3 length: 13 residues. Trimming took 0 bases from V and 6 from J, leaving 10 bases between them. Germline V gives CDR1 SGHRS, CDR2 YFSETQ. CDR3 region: CASSLERGGEQYF. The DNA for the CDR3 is TGCGCCAGCAGCTTGGAGAGGGGAGGCGAGCAGTACTTC.

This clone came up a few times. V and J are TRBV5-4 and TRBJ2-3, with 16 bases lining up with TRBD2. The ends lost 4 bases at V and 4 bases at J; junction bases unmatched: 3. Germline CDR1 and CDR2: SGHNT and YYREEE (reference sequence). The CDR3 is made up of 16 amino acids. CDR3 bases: TGTGCCAGCAGCGAGGGGACTAGCGGGAGGGCAGATACGCAGTATTTT. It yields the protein CASSEGTSGRADTQYF.

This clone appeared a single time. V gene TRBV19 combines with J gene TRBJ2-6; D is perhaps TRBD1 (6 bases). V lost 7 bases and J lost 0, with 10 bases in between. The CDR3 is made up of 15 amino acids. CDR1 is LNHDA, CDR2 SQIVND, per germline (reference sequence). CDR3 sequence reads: CASTGHSSGANVLTF. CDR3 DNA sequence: TGTGCCAGTACGGGACACAGCTCTGGGGCCAACGTCCTGACTTTC.

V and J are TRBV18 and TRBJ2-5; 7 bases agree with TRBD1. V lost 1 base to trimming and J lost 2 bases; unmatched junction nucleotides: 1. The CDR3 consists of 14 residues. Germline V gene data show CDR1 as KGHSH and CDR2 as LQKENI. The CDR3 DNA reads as TGTGCCAGCTCACCACAGACAGGGCAAGAGACCCAGTACTTC. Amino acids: CASSPQTGQETQYF.

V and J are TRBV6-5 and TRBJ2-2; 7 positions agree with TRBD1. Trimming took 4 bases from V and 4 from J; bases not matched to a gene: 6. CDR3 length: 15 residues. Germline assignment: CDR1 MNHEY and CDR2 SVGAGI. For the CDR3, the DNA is TGTGCCAGCAGTTCCCCGACAGGGACCACCGGGGAGCTGTTTTTT. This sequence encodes CASSSPTGTTGELFF.

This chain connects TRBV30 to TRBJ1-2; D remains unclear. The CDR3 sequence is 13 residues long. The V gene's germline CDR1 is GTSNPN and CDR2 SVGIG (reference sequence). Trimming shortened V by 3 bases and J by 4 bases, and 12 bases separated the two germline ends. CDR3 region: CAWSNDGGYGYTF. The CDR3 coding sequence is TGTGCCTGGAGCAATGACGGAGGCTATGGCTACACCTTC.

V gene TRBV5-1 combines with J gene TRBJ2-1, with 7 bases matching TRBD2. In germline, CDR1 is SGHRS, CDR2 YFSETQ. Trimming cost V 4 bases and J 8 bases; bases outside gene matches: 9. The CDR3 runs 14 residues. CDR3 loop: CASSPGLVWDEQFF. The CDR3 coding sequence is TGCGCCAGCAGCCCAGGACTAGTTTGGGATGAGCAGTTCTTC.

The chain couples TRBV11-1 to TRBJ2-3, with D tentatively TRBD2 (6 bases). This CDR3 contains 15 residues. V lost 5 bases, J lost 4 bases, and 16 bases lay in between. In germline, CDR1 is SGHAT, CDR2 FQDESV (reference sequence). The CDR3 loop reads CASSPWWEEADTQYF. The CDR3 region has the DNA TGTGCCAGCAGCCCCTGGTGGGAGGAAGCAGATACGCAGTATTTT. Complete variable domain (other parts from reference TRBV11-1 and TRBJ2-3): EAEVAQSPRYKITEKSQAVAFWCDPISGHATLYWYRQILGQGPELLVQFQDESVVDDSQLPKDRFSAERLKGVDSTLKIQPAELGDSAMYLCASSPWWEEADTQYFGPGTRLTVL.

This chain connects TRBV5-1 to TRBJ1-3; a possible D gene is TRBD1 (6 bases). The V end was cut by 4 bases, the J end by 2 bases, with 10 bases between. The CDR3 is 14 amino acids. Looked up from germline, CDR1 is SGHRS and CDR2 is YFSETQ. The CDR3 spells CASSPGETGNTIYF. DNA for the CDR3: TGCGCCAGCAGCCCAGGGGAGACTGGAAACACCATATATTTT.

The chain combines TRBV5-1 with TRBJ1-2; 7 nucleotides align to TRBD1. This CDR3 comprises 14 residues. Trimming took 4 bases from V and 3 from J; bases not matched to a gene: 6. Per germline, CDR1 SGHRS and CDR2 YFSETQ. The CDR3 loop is CASSPGTAHYGYTF. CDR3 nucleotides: TGCGCCAGCAGCCCGGGGACAGCCCACTATGGCTACACCTTC.

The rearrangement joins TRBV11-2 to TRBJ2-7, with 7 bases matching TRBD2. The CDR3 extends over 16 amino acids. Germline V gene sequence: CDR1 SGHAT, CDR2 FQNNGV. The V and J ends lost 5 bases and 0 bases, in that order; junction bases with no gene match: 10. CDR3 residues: CASSRASGLSSYEQYF. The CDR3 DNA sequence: TGTGCCAGCAGCAGAGCTAGCGGCCTGAGCTCCTACGAGCAGTACTTC. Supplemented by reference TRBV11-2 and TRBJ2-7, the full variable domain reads EAGVAQSPRYKIIEKRQSVAFWCNPISGHATLYWYQQILGQGPKLLIQFQNNGVVDDSQLPKDRFSAERLKGVDSTLKIQPAKLEDSAVYLCASSRASGLSSYEQYFGPGTRLTVT.

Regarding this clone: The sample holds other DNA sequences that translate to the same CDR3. The CDR3 sequence is CASSPGTSGSYEQYF. In DNA form, the CDR3 reads TGTGCCAGCTCCCCCGGGACTAGCGGATCCTACGAGCAGTACTTC. The chain carries TRBV18 and TRBJ2-7; 11 nucleotides line up with TRBD2. CDR1 KGHSH and CDR2 LQKENI come from the germline V gene. J was trimmed by 1 base and V by 6 bases; bases with no gene match: 5. This CDR3 has 15 residues. Full variable domain (rest looked up from reference TRBV18 and TRBJ2-7): NAGVMQNPRHLVRRRGQEARLRCSPMKGHSHVYWYRQLPEEGLKFMVYLQKENIIDESGMPKERFSAEFPKEGPSILRIQQVVRGDSAAYFCASSPGTSGSYEQYFGPGTRLTVT.

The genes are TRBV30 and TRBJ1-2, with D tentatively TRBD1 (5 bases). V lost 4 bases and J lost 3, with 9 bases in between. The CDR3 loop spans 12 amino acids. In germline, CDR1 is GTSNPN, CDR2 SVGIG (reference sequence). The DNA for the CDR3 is TGTGCCTGGACTAGGGACTACTATGGCTACACCTTC. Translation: CAWTRDYYGYTF.

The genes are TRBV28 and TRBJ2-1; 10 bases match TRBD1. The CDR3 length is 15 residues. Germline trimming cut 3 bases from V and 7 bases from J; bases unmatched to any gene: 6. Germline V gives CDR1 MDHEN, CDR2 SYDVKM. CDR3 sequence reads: CASSFPGQGINEQFF. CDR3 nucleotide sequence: TGTGCCAGCAGTTTCCCGGGACAGGGGATTAATGAGCAGTTCTTC. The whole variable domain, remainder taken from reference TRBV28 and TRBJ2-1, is DVKVTQSSRYLVKRTGEKVFLECVQDMDHENMFWYRQDPGLGLRLIYFSYDVKMKEKGDIPEGYSVSREKKERFSLILESASTNQTSMYLCASSFPGQGINEQFFGPGTRLTVL.

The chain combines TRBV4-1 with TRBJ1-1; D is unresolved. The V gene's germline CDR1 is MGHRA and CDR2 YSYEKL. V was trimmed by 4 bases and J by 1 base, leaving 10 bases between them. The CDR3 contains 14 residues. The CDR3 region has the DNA TGCGCCAGCAGCCCTGTGGCGGAGAACACTGAAGCTTTCTTT. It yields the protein CASSPVAENTEAFF.

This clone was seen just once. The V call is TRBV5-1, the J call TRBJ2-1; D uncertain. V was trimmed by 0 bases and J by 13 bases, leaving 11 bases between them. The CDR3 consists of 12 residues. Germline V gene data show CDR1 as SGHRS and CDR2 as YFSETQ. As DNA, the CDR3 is TGCGCCAGCAGCTTGGAAGCAGGTTATCAGTTCTTC. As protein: CASSLEAGYQFF.

In DNA, the CDR3 is TGCAGCGTTAAGGGGGGGGGCTACGAGCAGTACTTC. It codes for CSVKGGGYEQYF. The chain recombines TRBV29-1 with TRBJ2-7; D is perhaps TRBD2 (7 bases). CDR3 length equals 12 residues. Germline assignment: CDR1 SQVTM and CDR2 ANQGSEA. V lost 5 bases and J lost 3, with 11 bases in between.

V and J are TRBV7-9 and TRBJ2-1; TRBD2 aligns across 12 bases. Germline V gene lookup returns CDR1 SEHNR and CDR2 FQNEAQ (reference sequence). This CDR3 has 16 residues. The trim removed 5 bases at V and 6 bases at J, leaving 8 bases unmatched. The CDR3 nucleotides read TGTGCCAGCAGCCGCACCGGGACTAGCGGGTTCAATGAGCAGTTCTTC. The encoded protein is CASSRTGTSGFNEQFF.